The 8 T cell receptor beta chains below come from one sample, sequenced in a study of blood T cell repertoires in COVID-19. The repertoire was sequenced with immunoSEQ multiplex PCR; TCRdb's copy has only in-frame clones and lacks some. The sample carries about 92,000 clones, roughly 80% recorded once. Sample: peripheral blood. The receptors originated from a woman at least 80 years old with active or convalescent COVID-19.

The V call is TRBV2, the J call TRBJ1-4, with TRBD1 as a possible D gene (5 bases). The CDR3 has 14 amino acids. CDR1 and CDR2 from the germline V gene are SNHLY and FYNNEI. Trimming pared 3 bases from V and 8 bases from J, leaving 13 bases between. CDR3 residues: CASSEAAGREKLFF. The CDR3 bases are TGTGCCAGCAGTGAGGCGGCAGGGCGAGAAAAACTGTTTTTT. The full variable domain, rest sourced from reference TRBV2 and TRBJ1-4, is EPEVTQTPSHQVTQMGQEVILRCVPISNHLYFYWYRQILGQKVEFLVSFYNNEISEKSEIFDDQFSVERPDGSNFTLKIRSTKLEDSAMYFCASSEAAGREKLFFGSGTQLSVL.

V usage is TRBV6-1 and J usage is TRBJ1-3; 9 bases line up with TRBD1. CDR1 and CDR2 from the germline V gene are MNHNS and SASEGT. This CDR3 is 18 amino acids long. V gave up 0 bases and J gave up 3 bases; unmatched junction bases: 9. CDR3 in DNA: TGTGCCAGCAGTGAAGCGCTAAGTACAGGGGGCTATGGAAACACCATATATTTT. It specifies CASSEALSTGGYGNTIYF.

The chain links TRBV28 to TRBJ2-5, with TRBD2 identical over 9 bases. The CDR3 runs to 19 residues. Germline lookup yields CDR1 MDHEN and CDR2 SYDVKM. J lost 4 bases, V lost 5 bases, and 20 bases had no gene match. CDR3 amino acids: CASSPYQGGGIAGAETQYF. The CDR3 DNA reads TGTGCCAGCAGTCCTTACCAGGGTGGAGGCATAGCGGGAGCAGAGACCCAGTACTTC.

V usage is TRBV3-1 (or the pseudogene TRBV3-2) and J usage is TRBJ1-1, with a weak D call TRBD1 (5 bases). Germline loops: CDR1 LGHDT, CDR2 YNNKEL (reference sequence). The ends were cut back, 1 base at V and 11 bases at J, with 14 bases in the middle. The CDR3 is 13 amino acids. Here the CDR3 DNA reads TGTGCCAGCAGCCAAGCAGGGCTAGGTGGGGCTTTCTTT. It yields the protein CASSQAGLGGAFF.

The chain employs TRBV7-3 and TRBJ1-1; D uncertain. V was clipped by 1 base and J by 2 bases, with 11 bases between them. CDR1 is SGHTA, CDR2 FQGTGA, per germline. The CDR3 totals 15 residues. DNA of the CDR3: TGTGCCAGCAGCTTAATGGTAGCGGGCAACACTGAAGCTTTCTTT. Translated, it gives CASSLMVAGNTEAFF.

This chain joins TRBV24-1 and TRBJ2-7; 8 nucleotides agree with TRBD1. V trimming: 9 bases; J trimming: 4 bases; junction bases outside the gene matches: 16. CDR3 length: 16 residues. Germline assignment: CDR1 KGHDR and CDR2 SFDVKD. The CDR3 region has the DNA TGTGCCACCCACCACGGCGTACAGGGGGATACATACGAGCAGTACTTC. Translated: CATHHGVQGDTYEQYF.

This clone was recorded a few times. V and J are TRBV29-1 and TRBJ2-7, with 9 bases matching TRBD1. CDR3 length equals 15 residues. CDR1 and CDR2 from the germline V gene are SQVTM and ANQGSEA. The V gene end was trimmed by 1 base and the J gene end by 7 bases; junction bases not matched to a gene: 11. CDR3 residues: CSVEVLGQGIQEQYF. The DNA of the CDR3 is TGCAGCGTTGAAGTATTAGGACAGGGGATTCAAGAGCAGTACTTC.

V usage is TRBV11-2 and J usage is TRBJ2-5; possibly TRBD1 for D (5 bases). The CDR3 has 14 residues. Germline V gene sequence: CDR1 SGHAT, CDR2 FQNNGV. Trimming removed 1 base from V and 5 bases from J, with 11 bases in between. This chain's CDR3 is CASSLVIAGETQYF. As DNA, the CDR3 is TGTGCCAGCAGCTTAGTGATAGCAGGGGAGACCCAGTACTTC.